These 28 T cell receptor beta chains came from one sample sequenced in a study of blood T cells in healthy people across ages. For the second PCR, which ran for about 6 to 11 cycles, a sample-barcoded 5' primer and a J-beta primer mix were used. TCRdb re-analysed the 5' RACE reads in MiXCR, keeping a single row per CDR3 protein. The profile shows approximately 770,000 distinct CDR3 sequences, over 45% of them singletons. Sequenced: blood. The receptors shown here come from a man aged 30-40 years in good health.

This clonotype was found once. This chain links TRBV28 with TRBJ1-2; tentatively, D is TRBD1 (6 bases). Germline assignment: CDR1 MDHEN and CDR2 SYDVKM. This CDR3 has 15 amino acids. The germline V and J ends were trimmed by 6 bases and 3 bases, with 17 bases remaining between them. The CDR3 spells CASSPFASGDYGYTF. In nucleotides, the CDR3 is TGTGCCAGCAGCCCTTTCGCGTCAGGGGACTATGGCTACACCTTC.

This sequence joins TRBV24-1 and TRBJ2-3; D is perhaps TRBD2 (5 bases). Trimming shortened V by 3 bases and J by 0 bases, and 9 bases separated the two germline ends. The CDR3 is made up of 15 amino acids. Germline V gene data show CDR1 as KGHDR and CDR2 as SFDVKD. The CDR3 region has the DNA TGTGCCACCAGTGATGCGAAGCGGAGCACAGATACGCAGTATTTT. Amino acids: CATSDAKRSTDTQYF.

V usage is TRBV7-9 and J usage is TRBJ2-5; a possible D gene is TRBD2 (6 bases). The V and J ends lost 10 bases and 1 base respectively, with 13 bases between them. The germline V gene encodes CDR1 SEHNR and CDR2 FQNEAQ (reference sequence). CDR3 length: 13 residues. The CDR3 reads CATQVGGQETQYF. CDR3 DNA sequence: TGTGCCACCCAGGTGGGGGGCCAAGAGACCCAGTACTTC.

The chain is built from TRBV27 and TRBJ1-1; no definite D call. CDR1 and CDR2 (germline): MNHEY, SMNVEV (reference sequence). This CDR3 is 14 amino acids long. With 5 bases removed from V and 4 bases from J, the gap between germline ends came to 14 bases. CDR3 protein: CASSPHLLSTEAFF. CDR3 in DNA: TGTGCCAGCAGTCCACATCTCTTAAGCACTGAAGCTTTCTTT.

This chain joins TRBV12-3 or TRBV12-4 and TRBJ2-3, with no clear D. There are 19 residues in the CDR3. V was trimmed by 3 bases and J by 2 bases, leaving 24 bases between them. DNA of the CDR3: TGTGCCAGCAGTTTTAGCCCTCGGATGGAGCCCCGAAACACAGATACGCAGTATTTT. Translating it yields CASSFSPRMEPRNTDTQYF.

The V gene is TRBV3-1, the J gene TRBJ2-5; no clear D gene. The germline V gene encodes CDR1 LGHDT and CDR2 YNNKEL (reference sequence). Trimming took 1 base from V and 1 from J, leaving 16 bases between them. There are 17 residues in the CDR3. This CDR3 is CASSQVKTVLVQETQYF. CDR3 coding DNA: TGTGCCAGCAGCCAAGTGAAAACTGTTTTAGTCCAAGAGACCCAGTACTTC.

The V and J genes are TRBV20-1 and TRBJ2-6; D not resolved. The V end was cut by 4 bases, the J end by 2 bases, with 0 bases between. Per germline, CDR1 DFQATT and CDR2 SNEGSKA (reference sequence). The CDR3 has 11 residues. This chain's CDR3 is CSATGANVLTF. For the CDR3, the DNA is TGCAGTGCTACTGGGGCCAACGTCCTGACTTTC.

This clonotype has more than one count but fewer than ten. The V and J genes are TRBV2 and TRBJ2-6, with 11 positions matching TRBD1. The CDR3 has 17 amino acids. Trimming took 7 bases from V and 2 from J; bases not matched to a gene: 7. From germline, CDR1 is SNHLY and CDR2 FYNNEI. The CDR3 coding sequence is TGTGCCAGCAAGACCGGGACAGGGGGAGCTGGGGCCAACGTCCTGACTTTC. The encoded protein is CASKTGTGGAGANVLTF.

The CDR3 protein is CASSLDRFGRGWQKGYTF. The CDR3 nucleotides are TGTGCCAGCAGCTTAGATAGGTTCGGTCGAGGATGGCAGAAAGGCTACACCTTC. The chain joins TRBV11-2 to TRBJ1-2; D is unclear. The CDR3 contains 18 residues. From germline, CDR1 is SGHAT and CDR2 FQNNGV. The ends were cut back, 0 bases at V and 8 bases at J, with 25 bases in the middle. Supplemented by reference TRBV11-2 and TRBJ1-2, the full variable domain reads EAGVAQSPRYKIIEKRQSVAFWCNPISGHATLYWYQQILGQGPKLLIQFQNNGVVDDSQLPKDRFSAERLKGVDSTLKIQPAKLEDSAVYLCASSLDRFGRGWQKGYTFGSGTRLTVV.

The chain employs TRBV6-2 or TRBV6-3 and TRBJ2-7; TRBD2 agrees at 8 bases. Losses at the gene ends were 10 bases for V and 6 bases for J; bases not matched to a gene: 20. The length of the CDR3 is 16 residues. Germline V lookup: CDR1 MNHEY, CDR2 SVGEGT. The CDR3 nucleotides are TGTGCCACCAGCGGGGGACTGGTGTGGGTTCTGGGCGAGCAGTACTTC. This gives the protein CATSGGLVWVLGEQYF.

This clonotype has more than one count but fewer than ten. The chain couples TRBV20-1 to TRBJ2-1; 9 bases map to TRBD1. The germline gives CDR1 DFQATT, CDR2 SNEGSKA (reference sequence). The CDR3 is 17 residues long. V shed 0 bases, J shed 1 base, and the junction held 7 bases outside the gene matches. Here the CDR3 DNA reads TGCAGTGCTAGAGATCCACAGGGGGCTCGGTCCTACAATGAGCAGTTCTTC. Its translation is CSARDPQGARSYNEQFF.

The genes are TRBV6-2 or TRBV6-3 and TRBJ2-4; TRBD1 aligns across 7 bases. The better agreement between TRBJ2-7 and the DNA end casts doubt on the J call. CDR3 size: 14 residues. Germline V gene sequence: CDR1 MNHEY, CDR2 SVGEGT. The CDR3 here is CASSPWDRPYEQYF. CDR3 coding DNA: TGTGCCAGCAGCCCCTGGGACAGACCCTACGAGCAGTACTTC.

The chain's CDR3 is CSVLSGENYEQYF. The CDR3 DNA sequence: TGCAGCGTTCTCAGCGGAGAGAACTACGAGCAGTACTTC. The chain is built from TRBV29-1 and TRBJ2-7; D is perhaps TRBD2 (5 bases). CDR1 SQVTM and CDR2 ANQGSEA come from the germline V gene. The CDR3 covers 13 residues. Trimming shortened V by 5 bases and J by 3 bases, and 14 bases separated the two germline ends.

In its sample, this clonotype was seen a few times. The rearrangement uses TRBV12-3 or TRBV12-4 and TRBJ2-1; 8 bases map to TRBD2. The junction had 5 bases not matched to a gene; V was cut back by 4 bases and J by 12 bases. There are 12 residues in the CDR3. The CDR3 loop reads CASSSGLAGQFF. For the CDR3, the DNA is TGTGCCAGCAGTTCCGGACTAGCCGGGCAGTTCTTC.

The genes are TRBV24-1 and TRBJ1-2, with D possibly being TRBD1 (5 bases). This CDR3 region has 14 residues. V lost 4 bases, J lost 8 bases, and 16 bases lay in between. CDR1 is KGHDR, CDR2 SFDVKD, per germline. This CDR3 reads CATSERDFVKGYTF. In DNA form, the CDR3 reads TGTGCCACCAGTGAGCGGGACTTCGTGAAGGGCTACACCTTC.

The chain couples TRBV7-2 to TRBJ2-7; 8 nucleotides match TRBD2. The ends lost 5 bases at V and 1 base at J; junction bases unmatched: 7. CDR1 is SGHTA and CDR2 is FQGNSA in the germline V gene. The CDR3 covers 15 residues. The CDR3 reads CASSGSLAGSYEQYF. The CDR3 region has the DNA TGTGCCAGCAGCGGGAGCCTAGCGGGTTCCTACGAGCAGTACTTC.

The V call is TRBV15, the J call TRBJ1-2; 7 nucleotides agree with TRBD1. Losses at the gene ends were 1 base for V and 3 bases for J; bases not matched to a gene: 5. Germline CDR1 LNHNV, CDR2 YYDKDF (reference sequence). The CDR3 covers 15 residues. CDR3 DNA: TGTGCCACCAGCAGAGTTGAACAGGGGCACTATGGCTACACCTTC. Its translation: CATSRVEQGHYGYTF.

The chain couples TRBV6-2 or TRBV6-3 to TRBJ2-7; 9 bases line up with TRBD2. The CDR3 has 15 residues. Trimming at V came to 10 bases and at J to 3 bases, leaving 13 bases not matched to a gene. CDR1 and CDR2 (germline): MNHEY, SVGEGT. CDR3 amino acids: CATKPLSGSYYEQYF. CDR3 bases: TGTGCCACCAAGCCCCTTAGCGGGAGTTACTACGAGCAGTACTTC.

The chain joins TRBV27 to TRBJ2-1; 11 bases map to TRBD2. Germline V gene lookup returns CDR1 MNHEY and CDR2 SMNVEV (reference sequence). V dropped 0 bases and J dropped 8; count of bases not matched to a gene: 6. CDR3 length: 16 residues. The CDR3 DNA reads as TGTGCCAGCAGTTTATCCCTAGCGGGAGGATTCTATGAGCAGTTCTTC. Translating gives CASSLSLAGGFYEQFF.

The V call is TRBV20-1, the J call TRBJ1-2; 10 positions agree with TRBD1. The CDR3 spans 14 residues. V dropped 6 bases and J dropped 8; count of bases not matched to a gene: 12. The V gene's germline CDR1 is DFQATT and CDR2 SNEGSKA (reference sequence). The CDR3 DNA is TGCAGTGCCGATACCGGGACAGGGGCTAGGGGCTACACCTTC. Translation gives CSADTGTGARGYTF.

About this clonotype itself: One junction end disagrees with the germline gene, perhaps due to a read error. V gene TRBV6-2 or TRBV6-3 combines with J gene TRBJ2-5; D gene unclear. Germline-derived CDR1 and CDR2 are MNHEY and SVGEGT. The CDR3 length is 14 residues. CDR3: CASSYSVRQGTQYF. In nucleotides, the CDR3 is TGTGCCAGCAGTTACTCTGTACGGCAAGGGACCCAGTACTTC.

This clonotype was seen many times. The chain joins TRBV6-2 or TRBV6-3 to TRBJ1-1; D remains unclear. CDR1 and CDR2 (germline): MNHEY, SVGEGT. CDR3 length: 15 residues. V was clipped by 4 bases and J by 4 bases, with 16 bases between them. Here the CDR3 DNA reads TGTGCCAGCAGTTCCCGGACCGGGAGGGTCACTGAAGCTTTCTTT. This gives the protein CASSSRTGRVTEAFF.

The rearrangement uses TRBV5-1 and TRBJ2-5, with D possibly being TRBD1 (6 bases). Matching the DNA end better, TRBJ2-7 makes the J call doubtful. This CDR3 is built from 16 residues. Per the germline V gene, CDR1 is SGHRS and CDR2 is YFSETQ. CDR3 region: CASSLVRTENSYEQYF. CDR3 nucleotides: TGCGCCAGCAGCTTGGTGCGGACAGAAAACTCCTACGAGCAGTACTTC.

The chain links TRBV3-1 to TRBJ2-5, with D maybe TRBD2 (5 bases). This CDR3 has 15 amino acids. The ends were cut back, 0 bases at V and 1 base at J, with 9 bases in the middle. The V gene's germline CDR1 is LGHDT and CDR2 YNNKEL (reference sequence). DNA for the CDR3: TGTGCCAGCAGCCAAGATCCGAGGGCCCAAGAGACCCAGTACTTC. Protein sequence: CASSQDPRAQETQYF.

The rearrangement joins TRBV27 to TRBJ2-3; TRBD1 might be the D (6 bases). Germline V gene data show CDR1 as MNHEY and CDR2 as SMNVEV (reference sequence). The CDR3 is made up of 14 amino acids. Trimming removed 5 bases at V and 3 bases at J, with 12 bases between. CDR3 bases: TGTGCCAGCAGTCTTGAGGGGGAAACAGATACGCAGTATTTT. Translating it yields CASSLEGETDTQYF.

This clonotype showed up just a few times. The chain employs TRBV20-1 and TRBJ2-4; TRBD1 matches at 8 bases. Germline CDR1 reads DFQATT; CDR2 reads SNEGSKA (reference sequence). With V trimmed by 6 bases and J by 0 bases, 10 bases remained unmatched. CDR3 size: 16 residues. The CDR3 sequence: CSAAGGTGLAKNIQYF. As DNA, the CDR3 is TGCAGTGCGGCGGGTGGGACAGGTCTAGCCAAAAACATTCAGTACTTC.

This clonotype was found a few times. The chain joins TRBV29-1 to TRBJ2-7, with 11 bases identical to TRBD2. V gave up 7 bases and J gave up 3 bases; unmatched junction bases: 5. Germline V gene data show CDR1 as SQVTM and CDR2 as ANQGSEA. This CDR3 comprises 13 residues. CDR3 DNA: TGCAGCGGCAGACTAGCGGGAAGCTACGAGCAGTACTTC. This codes for CSGRLAGSYEQYF.

V is TRBV4-3 and J is TRBJ1-1; 9 bases align to TRBD1. CDR1 is LGHNA and CDR2 is YSLEER in the germline V gene. V lost 2 bases to trimming and J lost 3 bases; unmatched junction nucleotides: 22. The length of the CDR3 is 21 residues. For the CDR3, the DNA is TGCGCCAGCAGCCAATTGGATCGCTGGGACGAAACAGGGGGCGCGTACACTGAAGCTTTCTTT. Its protein product is CASSQLDRWDETGGAYTEAFF.